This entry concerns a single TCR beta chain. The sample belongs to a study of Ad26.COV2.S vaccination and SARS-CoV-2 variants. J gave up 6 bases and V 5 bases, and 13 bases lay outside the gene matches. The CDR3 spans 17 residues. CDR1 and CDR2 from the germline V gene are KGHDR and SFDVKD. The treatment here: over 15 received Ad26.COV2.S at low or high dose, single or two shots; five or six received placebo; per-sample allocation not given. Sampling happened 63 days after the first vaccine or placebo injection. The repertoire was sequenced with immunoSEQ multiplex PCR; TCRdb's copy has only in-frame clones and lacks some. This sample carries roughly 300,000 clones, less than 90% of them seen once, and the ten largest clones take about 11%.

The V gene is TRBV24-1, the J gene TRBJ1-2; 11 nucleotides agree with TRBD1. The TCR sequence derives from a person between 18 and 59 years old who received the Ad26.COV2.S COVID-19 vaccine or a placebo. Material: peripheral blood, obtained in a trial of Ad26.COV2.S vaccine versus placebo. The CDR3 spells CATSGPGGDRGIDGYTF. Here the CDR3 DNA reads TGTGCCACCAGTGGCCCGGGTGGGGACAGGGGGATCGATGGCTACACCTTC.